These 23 T cell receptor beta chains were all obtained from the same sample, sequenced in a study of blood T cell repertoires in COVID-19. The table came from immunoSEQ multiplex PCR; TCRdb's copy has only in-frame clones and leaves some out. This table holds roughly 220,000 clones, approximately 82% found once. The sequencing sample was made of peripheral blood. The receptors were gathered from a woman aged 35 to 49 who had recovered from COVID-19.

This clone has only a few counts. As DNA, the CDR3 is TGTGCCAGCAGTGTCCTCCTAGCGGGGGCCACATACAATGAGCAGTTCTTC. This gives the protein CASSVLLAGATYNEQFF. The chain is built from TRBV6-2 or TRBV6-3 and TRBJ2-1; 10 bases map to TRBD2. Germline V gene data show CDR1 as MNHEY and CDR2 as SVGEGT. The CDR3 extends over 17 amino acids. The V gene end was trimmed by 5 bases and the J gene end by 4 bases; junction bases not matched to a gene: 11.

The CDR3 region has the DNA TGTGCCAGCAGTGCCTACCCGACTGGTGCTCAGCCCCAGCATTTT. Its protein product is CASSAYPTGAQPQHF. J is TRBJ1-5 and V is TRBV2; D gene ambiguous. V dropped 4 bases and J dropped 6 bases, with 16 bases sitting between them. Germline CDR1 SNHLY, CDR2 FYNNEI. The CDR3 spans 15 residues.

Only one count was recorded for this clone. The gene calls are TRBV12-3 or TRBV12-4 and TRBJ2-4; D remains ambiguous. Trimming removed 7 bases from V and 5 bases from J, with 9 bases in between. The CDR3 consists of 12 residues. The CDR3 loop reads CASTYGENIQYF. CDR3 in DNA: TGTGCCAGCACCTATGGAGAAAACATTCAGTACTTC.

CDR3 in DNA: TGTGCCAGCAGCTTACAGAACGAGCAGTTCTTC. Translated: CASSLQNEQFF. The chain is built from TRBV5-6 and TRBJ2-1; D ambiguous. V gave up 2 bases and J gave up 10 bases, with 7 bases separating them. This CDR3 contains 11 residues. The germline V gene encodes CDR1 SGHDT and CDR2 YYEEEE.

The chain joins TRBV18 to TRBJ1-5; 7 bases line up with TRBD1. Germline V gene lookup returns CDR1 KGHSH and CDR2 LQKENI. The trim removed 3 bases at V and 7 bases at J, leaving 3 bases unmatched. The CDR3 has 13 residues. The chain's CDR3 is CASSPTGDQPQHF. CDR3 in DNA: TGTGCCAGCTCACCTACAGGGGACCAGCCCCAGCATTTT. The variable domain in full, with the rest retrieved from reference TRBV18 and TRBJ1-5, is NAGVMQNPRHLVRRRGQEARLRCSPMKGHSHVYWYRQLPEEGLKFMVYLQKENIIDESGMPKERFSAEFPKEGPSILRIQQVVRGDSAAYFCASSPTGDQPQHFGDGTRLSIL.

V usage is TRBV7-9 and J usage is TRBJ2-1; perhaps TRBD1 as D (5 bases). Looked up from germline, CDR1 is SEHNR and CDR2 is FQNEAQ (reference sequence). This CDR3 has 14 residues. V lost 5 bases to trimming and J lost 8 bases, with 16 bases between them. The CDR3 bases are TGTGCCAGCAGCCCCAGCAGGGTGTCCGATGAGCAGTTCTTC. Its translation is CASSPSRVSDEQFF.

The rearrangement links TRBV5-1 to TRBJ1-4; a weak D match, TRBD1 (5 bases). Trimming took off 4 bases at V and 1 base at J, with 11 bases between the two ends. Germline V gene data show CDR1 as SGHRS and CDR2 as YFSETQ. This CDR3 has 15 residues. The CDR3 sequence is CASSQTGGTNEKLFF. CDR3 bases: TGCGCCAGCAGCCAGACGGGGGGAACTAATGAAAAACTGTTTTTT.

CDR3 nucleotide sequence: TGTGCCAGCAGCCGGAGGAACACTGAAGCTTTCTTT. Protein: CASSRRNTEAFF. The rearrangement uses TRBV11-1 and TRBJ1-1; D gene ambiguous. Trimming took 5 bases from V and 1 from J, leaving 5 bases between them. This CDR3 region has 12 residues. From germline, CDR1 is SGHAT and CDR2 FQDESV (reference sequence).

V and J are TRBV13 and TRBJ2-1, with a possible D match to TRBD1 (6 bases). CDR3 size: 12 residues. Germline V gene data show CDR1 as PRHDT and CDR2 as FYEKMQ (reference sequence). The V end was cut by 5 bases, the J end by 6 bases, with 8 bases between. DNA for the CDR3: TGTGCCAGCAGCCGGGACACCAATGAGCAGTTCTTC. Protein: CASSRDTNEQFF.

This chain joins TRBV2 and TRBJ1-2, with 10 bases identical to TRBD1. Germline V CDR1 and CDR2: SNHLY, FYNNEI. This CDR3 contains 13 residues. Unmatched junction bases numbered 7, after V lost 7 bases and J lost 8 bases. CDR3 protein: CASMHGQGEGYTF. As DNA, the CDR3 is TGTGCCAGCATGCACGGACAGGGGGAAGGCTACACCTTC. Using reference TRBV2 and TRBJ1-2 for the parts outside the CDR3, the full variable domain is EPEVTQTPSHQVTQMGQEVILRCVPISNHLYFYWYRQILGQKVEFLVSFYNNEISEKSEIFDDQFSVERPDGSNFTLKIRSTKLEDSAMYFCASMHGQGEGYTFGSGTRLTVV.

This clone was detected a few times. The chain uses TRBV25-1 and TRBJ2-5; 8 nucleotides align to TRBD1. The ends lost 5 bases at V and 5 bases at J; junction bases unmatched: 4. The germline V gene encodes CDR1 MGHDK and CDR2 SYGVNS. The CDR3 runs 13 residues. CDR3 sequence (DNA): TGTGCCAGCAGTTCAGGGGGCATGGAGACCCAGTACTTC. It encodes CASSSGGMETQYF.

The chain recombines TRBV5-1 with TRBJ2-7, with TRBD1 identical over 9 bases. J was trimmed by 4 bases and V by 3 bases; bases with no gene match: 5. The CDR3 totals 14 residues. Germline loops: CDR1 SGHRS, CDR2 YFSETQ. The CDR3 here is CASSSPGQGYEQYF. DNA of the CDR3: TGCGCCAGCAGCTCGCCGGGACAGGGTTACGAGCAGTACTTC.

The chain couples TRBV9 to TRBJ2-1, with D unresolved. CDR1 is SGDLS and CDR2 is YYNGEE in the germline V gene. V shed 4 bases and J shed 5 bases, with 16 bases lying between them. The CDR3 consists of 15 residues. The CDR3 DNA follows: TGTGCCAGCAGCTCCCGCCCAAGCCTCAACAATGAGCAGTTCTTC. It translates to CASSSRPSLNNEQFF.

This clone occurred many times. This sequence joins TRBV12-3 or TRBV12-4 and TRBJ1-2, with 7 bases lining up with TRBD1. The CDR3 runs to 13 residues. J lost 6 bases, V lost 4 bases, and 5 bases had no gene match. In DNA form, the CDR3 reads TGTGCCAGCAGTTATATCGGGACAGATGGCTACACCTTC. It codes for CASSYIGTDGYTF.

The chain is built from TRBV4-3 and TRBJ2-7; 8 bases map to TRBD2. The germline gives CDR1 LGHNA, CDR2 YSLEER. Trimming at V came to 0 bases and at J to 3 bases, leaving 4 bases not matched to a gene. The CDR3 totals 15 residues. CDR3 sequence: CASSQDRRGDYEQYF. CDR3 coding DNA: TGCGCCAGCAGCCAAGATCGGCGGGGGGACTACGAGCAGTACTTC.

Comments on this clone: This same CDR3 is encoded by further DNA sequences in the sample. This chain uses TRBV28 with TRBJ2-3; D may be TRBD2 (6 bases). V lost 2 bases and J lost 2, with 8 bases in between. Germline V gives CDR1 MDHEN, CDR2 SYDVKM. CDR3 size: 14 residues. The CDR3 DNA sequence: TGTGCCAGCAGTTTAGGCGGGGACACAGATACGCAGTATTTT. Translated, it gives CASSLGGDTDTQYF.

This chain links TRBV28 with TRBJ2-1; D ambiguous. The V and J ends lost 8 bases and 5 bases respectively, with 4 bases between them. This CDR3 has 10 residues. Germline V gene lookup returns CDR1 MDHEN and CDR2 SYDVKM. The CDR3 here is CASRDNEQFF. The CDR3 nucleotides are TGTGCCAGCCGGGACAATGAGCAGTTCTTC.

This clone was recorded once. The chain links TRBV4-1 to TRBJ2-5, with 8 positions matching TRBD2. From germline, CDR1 is MGHRA and CDR2 YSYEKL. The CDR3 length is 17 residues. The junction had 10 bases not matched to a gene; V was cut back by 0 bases and J by 4 bases. The CDR3, as DNA: TGCGCCAGCAGCCAAGATAATGGGCGGGGGGCAGGAGAGACCCAGTACTTC. It encodes CASSQDNGRGAGETQYF.

The V gene is TRBV4-3, the J gene TRBJ2-1; TRBD1 matches at 9 bases. The V and J ends lost 5 bases and 6 bases, in that order; junction bases with no gene match: 5. This CDR3 region has 14 residues. Germline CDR1 LGHNA, CDR2 YSLEER. CDR3 protein: CASSSGQGPNEQFF. CDR3 sequence (DNA): TGCGCCAGCAGCTCGGGACAGGGCCCCAATGAGCAGTTCTTC.

This chain links TRBV6-4 with TRBJ1-2; D is perhaps TRBD1 (5 bases). V was pared by 9 bases and J by 8 bases, with 10 bases between. The length of the CDR3 is 10 residues. The germline V gene encodes CDR1 MRHNA and CDR2 SNTAGT. CDR3 residues: CARRRGGYTF. DNA of the CDR3: TGTGCCAGACGACGGGGGGGCTACACCTTC.

This sequence joins TRBV5-5 and TRBJ2-1; D is perhaps TRBD1 (7 bases). CDR1 SGHKS and CDR2 YYEKEE come from the germline V gene (reference sequence). This CDR3 spans 15 amino acids. V lost 2 bases, J lost 5 bases, and 14 bases lay in between. The CDR3 nucleotides read TGTGCCAGCAGCTTCGCGGGACAGCTTAACAATGAGCAGTTCTTC. As protein: CASSFAGQLNNEQFF. The full variable domain, with the rest looked up from reference TRBV5-5 and TRBJ2-1, is DAGVTQSPTHLIKTRGQQVTLRCSPISGHKSVSWYQQVLGQGPQFIFQYYEKEERGRGNFPDRFSARQFPNYSSELNVNALLLGDSALYLCASSFAGQLNNEQFFGPGTRLTVL.

The chain employs TRBV30 and TRBJ1-6; D is ambiguous. The CDR3 covers 13 residues. Deletions cut 7 bases from V and 8 bases from J, with 15 bases between. CDR1 is GTSNPN and CDR2 is SVGIG in the germline V gene (reference sequence). The CDR3 nucleotides are TGTGCCTCGAGAACACACATGGATTCACCCCTCCACTTT. Protein sequence: CASRTHMDSPLHF.

V usage is TRBV27 and J usage is TRBJ1-2, with TRBD1 identical over 11 bases. The CDR3 length is 16 residues. Germline assignment: CDR1 MNHEY and CDR2 SMNVEV (reference sequence). Trimming took 3 bases from V and 6 from J; bases not matched to a gene: 9. CDR3 amino acids: CASSFGTGQGADGYTF. For the CDR3, the DNA is TGTGCCAGCAGTTTCGGGACCGGACAGGGGGCTGATGGCTACACCTTC.